Listed below are T cell receptor beta chains from one sample, sequenced in a study of T cell changes during pregnancy in multiple sclerosis. Assay used: immunoSEQ multiplex PCR; TCRdb lists only in-frame clones, some missing. The table lists some 27,000 clones, under 95% of them singletons. Sequencing used CD4+ T cells from peripheral blood mononuclear cells, obtained after pregnancy. The receptors were sampled from a female donor with multiple sclerosis, enrolled in a pregnancy study. CDR3s include the opening cysteine and the closing phenylalanine or tryptophan. Each record gives: D gene, clone size, J gene, V gene, CDR3 protein, CDR3 DNA. The D gene is left open where the match is weak. Clone size is given for some rows only: seen once, a few or many times, or a class if the clone is expanded.

-,-,TRBJ1-2,TRBV18,CASSPSPGANYGYTF,TGTGCCAGCTCACCAAGTCCAGGGGCTAACTATGGCTACACCTTC
-,-,TRBJ1-4,TRBV30,CAWSVKRTSGGSEKLFF,TGTGCCTGGAGTGTAAAACGAACAAGTGGCGGGAGTGAAAAACTGTTTTTT
-,-,TRBJ2-7,TRBV5-1,CASYEGDSYEQYF,TGCGCCAGCTACGAGGGGGACTCCTACGAGCAGTACTTC
TRBD1,once,TRBJ1-2,TRBV27,CASRPTGGRGYGYTF,TGTGCCAGCAGACCGACAGGGGGCAGAGGGTATGGCTACACCTTC
TRBD1,-,TRBJ1-4,TRBV19,CASSMFRVGTAEKLFF,TGTGCCAGTAGTATGTTCAGGGTCGGGACAGCAGAAAAACTGTTTTTT
-,once,TRBJ2-1,TRBV4-1,CASASSGDSDEQFF,TGCGCCAGCGCGTCATCGGGGGATAGCGATGAGCAGTTCTTC
TRBD1,-,TRBJ1-2,TRBV14,CASSQRTGGLEGYTF,TGTGCCAGCAGCCAGCGGACAGGAGGATTGGAAGGCTACACCTTC
-,-,TRBJ2-5,TRBV27,CASSPPRGTQETQYF,TGTGCCAGCAGTCCCCCGCGGGGAACCCAAGAGACCCAGTACTTC
TRBD1,-,TRBJ1-2,TRBV10-3,CANRQGANYGYTF,TGTGCCAATCGACAGGGGGCGAACTATGGCTACACCTTC
-,-,TRBJ1-5,TRBV2,CASSGSVNQPQHF,TGTGCCAGCAGTGGTTCAGTTAATCAGCCCCAGCATTTT
-,-,TRBJ2-5,TRBV9,CASSVMTGGETQYF,TGTGCCAGCAGCGTAATGACAGGCGGAGAGACCCAGTACTTC
TRBD1,-,TRBJ2-1,TRBV5-4,CASSSLLGQGAWNEQFF,TGTGCCAGCAGTTCCCTTCTAGGACAGGGGGCTTGGAATGAGCAGTTCTTC
-,-,TRBJ2-3,TRBV27,CASNREALGSDTQYF,TGTGCCAGCAATAGGGAGGCGCTCGGTTCAGATACGCAGTATTTT
TRBD1,-,TRBJ2-7,TRBV5-1,CASRWSDRVGEQYF,TGCGCCAGCAGATGGTCGGACAGGGTAGGCGAGCAGTACTTC
TRBD1,-,TRBJ1-1,TRBV4-3,CASSQAERGLINTEAFF,TGCGCCAGCAGCCAAGCTGAGAGGGGGCTTATAAACACTGAAGCTTTCTTT
TRBD2,once,TRBJ2-3,TRBV4-2,CASRPSGSTDTQYF,TGTGCCAGCAGGCCTAGCGGCAGCACAGATACGCAGTATTTT
-,-,TRBJ1-4,TRBV4-1,CASSQGLRGGGEKLFF,TGCGCCAGCAGCCAAGGGTTGAGGGGAGGTGGTGAAAAACTGTTTTTT
-,-,TRBJ2-6,TRBV6-6,CASSYSGGSGANVLTF,TGTGCCAGCAGTTACTCTGGGGGGAGCGGGGCCAACGTCCTGACTTTC
-,-,TRBJ2-2,TRBV6-6,CASSQGKGGTGELFF,TGTGCCAGTTCGCAGGGCAAAGGAGGGACCGGGGAGCTGTTTTTT
-,-,TRBJ1-1,TRBV7-9,CASSLPGGALNTEAFF,TGTGCCAGCAGCCTCCCGGGGGGGGCCTTGAACACTGAAGCTTTCTTT
TRBD1,-,TRBJ1-1,TRBV5-1,CASLAGQGAYTEAFF,TGCGCCAGCCTCGCCGGACAGGGGGCCTACACTGAAGCTTTCTTT
-,once,TRBJ2-7,TRBV19,CASSMGQPADEQYF,TGTGCCAGTAGTATGGGGCAGCCGGCCGACGAGCAGTACTTC
TRBD1,-,TRBJ1-6,TRBV27,CASSRFIGTGGSPLHF,TGTGCCAGCAGTCGATTTATAGGGACAGGGGGTTCACCCCTCCACTTT
-,-,TRBJ1-2,TRBV4-3,CASSQDQPTEVQSYTF,TGCGCCAGCAGCCAAGATCAGCCGACAGAAGTCCAAAGCTACACCTTC
-,-,TRBJ1-2,TRBV19,CASSIRASVNYGYTF,TGTGCCAGTAGTATTAGAGCAAGTGTTAACTATGGCTACACCTTC
TRBD1,-,TRBJ2-5,TRBV7-7,CASSSRTGAETQYF,TGTGCCAGCAGCTCCAGGACAGGGGCAGAGACCCAGTACTTC
-,-,TRBJ2-1,TRBV6-5,CASSYESGYNEQFF,TGTGCCAGCAGTTATGAAAGCGGTTACAATGAGCAGTTCTTC
-,-,TRBJ1-5,TRBV7-8,CASSSRPGGRQPQHF,TGTGCCAGCAGCTCACGGCCGGGGGGGCGTCAGCCCCAGCATTTT
-,-,TRBJ1-1,TRBV29-1,CSVEGGARTEAFF,TGCAGCGTTGAGGGGGGGGCGAGGACTGAAGCTTTCTTT